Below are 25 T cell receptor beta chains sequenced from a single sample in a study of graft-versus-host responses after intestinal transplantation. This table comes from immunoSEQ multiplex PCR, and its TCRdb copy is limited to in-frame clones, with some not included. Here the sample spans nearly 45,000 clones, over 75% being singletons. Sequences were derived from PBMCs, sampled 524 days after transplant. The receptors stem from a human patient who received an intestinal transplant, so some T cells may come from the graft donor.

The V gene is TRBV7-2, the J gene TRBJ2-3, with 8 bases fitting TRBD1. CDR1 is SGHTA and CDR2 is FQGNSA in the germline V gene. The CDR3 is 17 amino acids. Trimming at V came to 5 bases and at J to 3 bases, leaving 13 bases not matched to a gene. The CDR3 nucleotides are TGTGCCAGCAGCCCTGGGGCAGCAGGGGGCAAGACAGATACGCAGTATTTT. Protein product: CASSPGAAGGKTDTQYF.

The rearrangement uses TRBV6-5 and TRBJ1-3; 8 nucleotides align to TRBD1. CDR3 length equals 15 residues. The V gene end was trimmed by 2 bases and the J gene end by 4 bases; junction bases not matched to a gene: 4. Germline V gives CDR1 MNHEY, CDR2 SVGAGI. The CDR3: CASSYGQGLGNTIYF. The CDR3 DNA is TGTGCCAGCAGTTACGGACAGGGCCTGGGAAACACCATATATTTT.

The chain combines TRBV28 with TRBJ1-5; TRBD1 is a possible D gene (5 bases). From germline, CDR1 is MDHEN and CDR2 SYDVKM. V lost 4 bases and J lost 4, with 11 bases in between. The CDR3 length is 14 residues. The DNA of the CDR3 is TGTGCCAGCAGTTCGGGACGGTTAAATCAGCCCCAGCATTTT. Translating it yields CASSSGRLNQPQHF.

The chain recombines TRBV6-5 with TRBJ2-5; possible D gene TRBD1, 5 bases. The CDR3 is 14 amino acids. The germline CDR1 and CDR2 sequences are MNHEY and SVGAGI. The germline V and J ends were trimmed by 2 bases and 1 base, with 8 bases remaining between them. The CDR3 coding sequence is TGTGCCAGCAGTTACGTCCAGGGCCAAGAGACCCAGTACTTC. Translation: CASSYVQGQETQYF.

CDR3 sequence reads: CASSTPGTSNEQFF. The CDR3 nucleotides are TGTGCCAGCAGTACCCCAGGGACTAGCAATGAGCAGTTCTTC. The chain employs TRBV27 and TRBJ2-1, with TRBD2 matching over 8 bases. Germline V lookup: CDR1 MNHEY, CDR2 SMNVEV (reference sequence). V trimming: 5 bases; J trimming: 6 bases; junction bases outside the gene matches: 6. This CDR3 contains 14 residues.

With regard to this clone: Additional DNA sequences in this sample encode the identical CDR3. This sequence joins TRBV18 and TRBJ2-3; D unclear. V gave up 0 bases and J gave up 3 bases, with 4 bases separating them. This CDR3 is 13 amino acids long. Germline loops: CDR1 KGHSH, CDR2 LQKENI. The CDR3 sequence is CASSPPITDTQYF. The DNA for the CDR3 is TGTGCCAGCTCACCACCAATTACAGATACGCAGTATTTT. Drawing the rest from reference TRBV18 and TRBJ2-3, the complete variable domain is NAGVMQNPRHLVRRRGQEARLRCSPMKGHSHVYWYRQLPEEGLKFMVYLQKENIIDESGMPKERFSAEFPKEGPSILRIQQVVRGDSAAYFCASSPPITDTQYFGPGTRLTVL.

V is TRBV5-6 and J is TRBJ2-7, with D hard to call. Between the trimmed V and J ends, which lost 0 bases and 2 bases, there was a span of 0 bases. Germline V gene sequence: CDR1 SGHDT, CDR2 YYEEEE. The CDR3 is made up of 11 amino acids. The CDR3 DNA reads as TGTGCCAGCAGCTTGGCCTACGAGCAGTACTTC. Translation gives CASSLAYEQYF.

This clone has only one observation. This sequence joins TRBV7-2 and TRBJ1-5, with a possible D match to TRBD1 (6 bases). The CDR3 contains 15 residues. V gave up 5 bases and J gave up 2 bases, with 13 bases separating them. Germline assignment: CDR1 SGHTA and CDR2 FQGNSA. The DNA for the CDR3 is TGTGCCAGCAGCCGTACTCGACAGGGCAATCAGCCCCAGCATTTT. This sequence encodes CASSRTRQGNQPQHF.

CDR3 nucleotides: TGTGCCACTAGGGACAGGGAGTACGAAAAACTGTTTTTT. It codes for CATRDREYEKLFF. The chain recombines TRBV25-1 with TRBJ1-4; 9 nucleotides agree with TRBD1. CDR1 is MGHDK, CDR2 SYGVNS, per germline. The CDR3 sequence is 13 residues long. J was trimmed by 8 bases and V by 10 bases; bases with no gene match: 8.

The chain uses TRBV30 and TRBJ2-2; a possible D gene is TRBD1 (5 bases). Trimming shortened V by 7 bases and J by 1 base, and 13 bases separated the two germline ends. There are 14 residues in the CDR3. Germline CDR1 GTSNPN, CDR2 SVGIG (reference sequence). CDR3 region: CASRKQVNTGELFF. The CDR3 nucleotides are TGTGCCTCACGGAAACAGGTGAACACCGGGGAGCTGTTTTTT.

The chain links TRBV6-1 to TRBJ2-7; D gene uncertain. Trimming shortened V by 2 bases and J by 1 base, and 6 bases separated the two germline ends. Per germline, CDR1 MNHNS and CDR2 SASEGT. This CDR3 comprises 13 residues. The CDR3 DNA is TGTGCCAGCAGTGAAATAGTTTCCTACGAGCAGTACTTC. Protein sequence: CASSEIVSYEQYF.

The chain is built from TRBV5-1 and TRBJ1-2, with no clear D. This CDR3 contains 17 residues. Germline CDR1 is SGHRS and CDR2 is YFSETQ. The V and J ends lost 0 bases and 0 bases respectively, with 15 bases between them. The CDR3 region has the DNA TGCGCCAGCAGCTTGGCCGTAAGGGTGGGTGCTAACTATGGCTACACCTTC. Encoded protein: CASSLAVRVGANYGYTF.

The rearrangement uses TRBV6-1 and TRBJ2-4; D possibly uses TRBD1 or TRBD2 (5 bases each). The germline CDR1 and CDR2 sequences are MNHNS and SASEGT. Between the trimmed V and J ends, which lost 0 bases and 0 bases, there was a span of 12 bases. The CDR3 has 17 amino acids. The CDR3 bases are TGTGCCAGCAGTGAAGCGCAAGGGACGGTAGCCAAAAACATTCAGTACTTC. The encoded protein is CASSEAQGTVAKNIQYF.

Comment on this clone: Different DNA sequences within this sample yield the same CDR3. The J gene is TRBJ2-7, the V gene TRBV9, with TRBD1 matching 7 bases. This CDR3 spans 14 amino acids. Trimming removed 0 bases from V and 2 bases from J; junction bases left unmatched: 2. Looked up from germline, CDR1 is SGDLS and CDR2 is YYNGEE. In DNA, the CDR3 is TGTGCCAGCAGCGTAGGGCAGGGGGCCTACGAGCAGTACTTC. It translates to CASSVGQGAYEQYF. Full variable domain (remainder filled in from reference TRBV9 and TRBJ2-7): DSGVTQTPKHLITATGQRVTLRCSPRSGDLSVYWYQQSLDQGLQFLIQYYNGEERAKGNILERFSAQQFPDLHSELNLSSLELGDSALYFCASSVGQGAYEQYFGPGTRLTVT.

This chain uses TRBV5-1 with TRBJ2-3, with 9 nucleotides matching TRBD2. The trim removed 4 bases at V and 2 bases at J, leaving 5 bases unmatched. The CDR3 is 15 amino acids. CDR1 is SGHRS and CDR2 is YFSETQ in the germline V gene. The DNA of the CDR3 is TGCGCCAGCAGCCCGACTAGCGGACCCACAGATACGCAGTATTTT. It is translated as CASSPTSGPTDTQYF.

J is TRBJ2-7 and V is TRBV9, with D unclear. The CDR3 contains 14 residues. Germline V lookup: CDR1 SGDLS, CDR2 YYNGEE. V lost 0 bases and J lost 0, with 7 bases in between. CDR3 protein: CASSVGTASYEQYF. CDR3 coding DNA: TGTGCCAGCAGCGTAGGAACAGCCTCCTACGAGCAGTACTTC.

The chain's CDR3 is CASSTRDSSNEKLFF. CDR3 nucleotide sequence: TGTGCCAGCAGTACCCGGGACAGCTCTAATGAAAAACTGTTTTTT. This sequence joins TRBV6-5 and TRBJ1-4; 7 positions agree with TRBD1. J gave up 3 bases and V 5 bases, and 6 bases lay outside the gene matches. CDR1 and CDR2 from the germline V gene are MNHEY and SVGAGI. The CDR3 sequence is 15 residues long.

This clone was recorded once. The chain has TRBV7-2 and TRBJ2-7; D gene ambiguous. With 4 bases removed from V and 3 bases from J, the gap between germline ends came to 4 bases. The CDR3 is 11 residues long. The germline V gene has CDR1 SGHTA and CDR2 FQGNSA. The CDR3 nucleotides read TGTGCCAGCAGCTCCTACTACGAGCAGTACTTC. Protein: CASSSYYEQYF.

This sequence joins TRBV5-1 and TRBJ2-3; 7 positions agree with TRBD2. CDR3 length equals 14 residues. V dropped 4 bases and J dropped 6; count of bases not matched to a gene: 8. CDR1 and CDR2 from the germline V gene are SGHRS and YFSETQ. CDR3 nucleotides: TGCGCCAGCAGCGTGGGACTACTTCCCGATACGCAGTATTTT. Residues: CASSVGLLPDTQYF.

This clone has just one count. The CDR3 loop is CAISAGLAVYNEQFF. The CDR3 DNA sequence: TGTGCCATCAGTGCAGGACTAGCGGTGTACAATGAGCAGTTCTTC. The chain links TRBV10-3 to TRBJ2-1, with 10 bases that match TRBD2. CDR3 length: 15 amino acids. With V trimmed by 4 bases and J by 4 bases, 4 bases remained unmatched. The germline V gene has CDR1 ENHRY and CDR2 SYGVKD.

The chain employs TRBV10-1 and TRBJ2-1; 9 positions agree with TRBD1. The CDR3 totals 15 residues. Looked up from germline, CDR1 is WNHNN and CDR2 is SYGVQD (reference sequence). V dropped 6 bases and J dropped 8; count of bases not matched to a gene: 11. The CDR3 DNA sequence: TGCGCCAGCAGCTCGAACAGGGGGCGCATGGATGAGCAGTTCTTC. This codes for CASSSNRGRMDEQFF.

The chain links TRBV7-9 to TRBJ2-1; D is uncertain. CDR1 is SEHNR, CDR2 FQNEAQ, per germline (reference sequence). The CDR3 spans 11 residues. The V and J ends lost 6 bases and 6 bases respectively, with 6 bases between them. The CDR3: CASRLANEQFF. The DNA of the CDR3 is TGTGCCAGCAGGTTGGCCAATGAGCAGTTCTTC.

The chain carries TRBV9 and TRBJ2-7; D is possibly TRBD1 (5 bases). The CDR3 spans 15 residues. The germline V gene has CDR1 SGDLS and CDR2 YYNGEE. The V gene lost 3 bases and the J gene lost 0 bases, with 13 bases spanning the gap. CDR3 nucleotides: TGTGCCAGCAGCGCGAGCCCCGACAGCTCCTACGAGCAGTACTTC. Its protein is CASSASPDSSYEQYF. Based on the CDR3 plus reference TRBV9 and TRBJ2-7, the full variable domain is DSGVTQTPKHLITATGQRVTLRCSPRSGDLSVYWYQQSLDQGLQFLIQYYNGEERAKGNILERFSAQQFPDLHSELNLSSLELGDSALYFCASSASPDSSYEQYFGPGTRLTVT.

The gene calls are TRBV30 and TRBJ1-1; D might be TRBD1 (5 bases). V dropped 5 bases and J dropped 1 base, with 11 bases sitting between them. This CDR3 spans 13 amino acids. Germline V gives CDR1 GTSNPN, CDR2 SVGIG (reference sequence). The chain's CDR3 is CAWRYRGNTEAFF. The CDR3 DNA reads TGTGCCTGGCGGTATAGGGGGAACACTGAAGCTTTCTTT.

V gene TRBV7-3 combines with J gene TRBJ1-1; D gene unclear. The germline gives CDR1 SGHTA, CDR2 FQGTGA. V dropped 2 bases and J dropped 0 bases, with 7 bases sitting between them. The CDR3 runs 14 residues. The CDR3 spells CASSLGPMNTEAFF. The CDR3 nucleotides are TGTGCCAGCAGCTTAGGCCCGATGAACACTGAAGCTTTCTTT. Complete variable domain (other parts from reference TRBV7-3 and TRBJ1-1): GAGVSQTPSNKVTEKGKYVELRCDPISGHTALYWYRQSLGQGPEFLIYFQGTGAADDSGLPNDRFFAVRPEGSVSTLKIQRTERGDSAVYLCASSLGPMNTEAFFGQGTRLTVV.